The source of this T cell receptor beta chain is a study of blood T cell repertoires in COVID-19. Study as a whole: PBMCs, B-cell-depleted T cells, or T cells were the source of the cDNA or gDNA that made up the material.

Original processing notes: It was from reference gene primer amplification that nucleated cell counts were estimated. Data came from immunoSEQ multiplex PCR; TCRdb stores just in-frame clones and leaves some out. V and J calls plus clone size are reproduced from that table; the DNA served to infer D and trimming. This repertoire shows just under 40,000 clones, over 75% found once; its top ten account for 8% to 10%. Trimming shortened V by 8 bases and J by 4 bases, and 19 bases separated the two germline ends. CDR1 is MNHEY, CDR2 SVGAGI, per germline. The CDR3 runs 15 residues. The specimen was peripheral blood. The V gene is TRBV6-5, the J gene TRBJ2-3; the D gene is possibly TRBD1 (6 bases). This TCR was sampled from a human donor in a cohort sampled during active COVID-19. This CDR3 reads CASEGLRGNADTQYF. The CDR3 DNA reads as TGTGCCAGCGAGGGATTAAGGGGGAACGCAGATACGCAGTATTTT.